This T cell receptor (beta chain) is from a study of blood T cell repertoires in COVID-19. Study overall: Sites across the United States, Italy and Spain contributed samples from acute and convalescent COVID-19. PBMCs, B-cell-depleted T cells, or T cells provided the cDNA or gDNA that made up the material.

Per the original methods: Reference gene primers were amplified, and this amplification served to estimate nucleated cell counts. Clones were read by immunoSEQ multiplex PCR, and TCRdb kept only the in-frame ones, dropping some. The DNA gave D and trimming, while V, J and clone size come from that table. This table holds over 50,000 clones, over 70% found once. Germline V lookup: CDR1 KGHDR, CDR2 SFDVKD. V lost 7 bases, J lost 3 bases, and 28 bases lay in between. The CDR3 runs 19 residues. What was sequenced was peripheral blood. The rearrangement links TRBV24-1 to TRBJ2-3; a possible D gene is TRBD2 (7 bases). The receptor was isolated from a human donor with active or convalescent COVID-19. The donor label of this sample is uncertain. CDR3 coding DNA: TGTGCCACCAGCCAAACCCCTAGGGCAGGGCGGGGGCTAACAGATACGCAGTATTTT. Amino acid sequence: CATSQTPRAGRGLTDTQYF.